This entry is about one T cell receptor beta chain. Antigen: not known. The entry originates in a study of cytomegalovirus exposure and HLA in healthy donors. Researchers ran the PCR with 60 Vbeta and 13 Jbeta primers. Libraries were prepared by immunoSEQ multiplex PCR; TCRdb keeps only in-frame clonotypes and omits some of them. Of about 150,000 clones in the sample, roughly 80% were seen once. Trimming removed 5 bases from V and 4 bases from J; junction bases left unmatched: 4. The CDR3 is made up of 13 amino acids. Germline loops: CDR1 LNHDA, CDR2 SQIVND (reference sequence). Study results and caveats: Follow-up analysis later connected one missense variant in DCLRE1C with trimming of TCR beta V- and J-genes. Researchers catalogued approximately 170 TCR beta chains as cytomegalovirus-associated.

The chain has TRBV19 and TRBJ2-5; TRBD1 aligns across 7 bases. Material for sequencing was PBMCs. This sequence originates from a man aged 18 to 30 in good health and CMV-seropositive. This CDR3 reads CASSPRDRETQYF. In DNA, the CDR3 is TGTGCCAGTAGTCCCCGGGACAGAGAGACCCAGTACTTC.